Only a few counts were recorded for the clone carrying this T cell receptor beta chain. Its antigen is still unknown. The TCR beta cDNA libraries carried unique molecular identifiers. TCRdb independently ran MiXCR on the PCR reads; one entry per CDR3 protein. The sample lists more than 350,000 distinct CDR3 sequences; over 30% were seen once. This sample was included in a study of post-analysis software for immune sequencing data. Findings of the study overall: Relative to controls, patients had 5 or 6 TRBV segments at higher frequency, with TRBV5-6, TRBV5-1 and TRBV20-1 among these.

Germline V gene lookup returns CDR1 MGHRA and CDR2 YSYEKL. Trimming pared 1 base from V and 9 bases from J, leaving 19 bases between. This CDR3 spans 15 amino acids. V and J are TRBV4-1 and TRBJ2-7; D may be TRBD1 or TRBD2 (5 bases each). The specimen sequenced was blood. The clonotype was recovered from a girl aged 2 to 9 with multiple sclerosis. This CDR3 reads CASSQVISGHSRQYF. The CDR3 DNA is TGCGCCAGCAGCCAAGTGATTTCGGGGCACAGTAGGCAGTACTTC.